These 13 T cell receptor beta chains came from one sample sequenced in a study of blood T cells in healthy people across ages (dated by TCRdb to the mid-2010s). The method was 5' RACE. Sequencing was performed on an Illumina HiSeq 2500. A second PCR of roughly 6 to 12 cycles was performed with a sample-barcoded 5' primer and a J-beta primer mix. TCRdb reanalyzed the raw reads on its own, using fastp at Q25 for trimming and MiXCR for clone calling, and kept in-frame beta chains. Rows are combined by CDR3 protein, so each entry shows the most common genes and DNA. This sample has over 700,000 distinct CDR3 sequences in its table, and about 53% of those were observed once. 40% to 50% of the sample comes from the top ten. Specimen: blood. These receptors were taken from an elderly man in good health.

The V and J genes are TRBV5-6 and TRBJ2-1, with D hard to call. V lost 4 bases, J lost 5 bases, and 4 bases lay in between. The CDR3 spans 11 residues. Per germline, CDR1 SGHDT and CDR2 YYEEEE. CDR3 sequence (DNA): TGTGCCAGCAGCAGTAACAATGAGCAGTTCTTC. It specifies CASSSNNEQFF.

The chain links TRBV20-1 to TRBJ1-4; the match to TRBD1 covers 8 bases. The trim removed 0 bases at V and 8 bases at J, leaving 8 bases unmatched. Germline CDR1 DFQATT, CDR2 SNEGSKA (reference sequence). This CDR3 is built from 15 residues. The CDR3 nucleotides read TGCAGTGCTAGAGAAAGGCTGACAGGGGCGGAAAAACTGTTTTTT. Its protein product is CSARERLTGAEKLFF.

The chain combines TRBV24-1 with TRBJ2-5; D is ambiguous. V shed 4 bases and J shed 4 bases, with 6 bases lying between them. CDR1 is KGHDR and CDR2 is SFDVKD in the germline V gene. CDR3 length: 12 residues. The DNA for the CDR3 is TGTGCCACCAGTGAAGGAGTAGAGACCCAGTACTTC. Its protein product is CATSEGVETQYF.

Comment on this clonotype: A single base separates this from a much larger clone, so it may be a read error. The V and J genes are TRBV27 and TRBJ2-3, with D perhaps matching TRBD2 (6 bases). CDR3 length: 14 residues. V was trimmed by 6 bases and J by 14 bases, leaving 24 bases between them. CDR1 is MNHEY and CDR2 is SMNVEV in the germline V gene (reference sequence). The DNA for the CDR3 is TGTGCCAGCAGGATAAACGGGGGTCACAGAGACGCGTATTTT. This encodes CASRINGGHRDAYF.

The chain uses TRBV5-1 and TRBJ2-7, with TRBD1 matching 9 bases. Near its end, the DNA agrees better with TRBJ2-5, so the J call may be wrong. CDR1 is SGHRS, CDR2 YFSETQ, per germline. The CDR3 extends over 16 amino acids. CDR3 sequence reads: CASSILTGGSGETQYF. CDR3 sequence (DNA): TGCGCCAGCAGCATCCTAACAGGGGGCTCCGGCGAGACCCAGTACTTC.

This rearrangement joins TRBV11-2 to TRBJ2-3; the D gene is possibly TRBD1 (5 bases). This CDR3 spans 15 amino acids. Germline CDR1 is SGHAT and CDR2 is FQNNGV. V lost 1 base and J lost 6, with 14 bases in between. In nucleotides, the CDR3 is TGTGCCAGCAGCTTAGGTTCGGGCAGGGTTGATACGCAGTATTTT. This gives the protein CASSLGSGRVDTQYF.

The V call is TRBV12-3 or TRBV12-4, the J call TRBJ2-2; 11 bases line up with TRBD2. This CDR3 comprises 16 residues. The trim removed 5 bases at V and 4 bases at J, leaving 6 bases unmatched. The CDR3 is CASSIRLAGFTGELFF. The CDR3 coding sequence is TGTGCCAGCAGTATTAGACTAGCGGGATTCACCGGGGAGCTGTTTTTT.

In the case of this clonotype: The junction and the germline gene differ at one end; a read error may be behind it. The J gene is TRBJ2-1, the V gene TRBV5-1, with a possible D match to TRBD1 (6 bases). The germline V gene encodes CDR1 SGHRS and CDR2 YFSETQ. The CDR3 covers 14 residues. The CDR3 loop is CTSSLGQIYNEQFF. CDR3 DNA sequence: TGCACCAGCAGCCTAGGACAGATTTACAATGAGCAGTTCTTC.

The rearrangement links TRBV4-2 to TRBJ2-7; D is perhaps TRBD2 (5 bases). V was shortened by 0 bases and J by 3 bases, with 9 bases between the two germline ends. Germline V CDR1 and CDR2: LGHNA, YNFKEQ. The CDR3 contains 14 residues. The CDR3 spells CASSQEDSFYEQYF. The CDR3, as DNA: TGTGCCAGCAGCCAAGAGGACTCTTTCTACGAGCAGTACTTC.

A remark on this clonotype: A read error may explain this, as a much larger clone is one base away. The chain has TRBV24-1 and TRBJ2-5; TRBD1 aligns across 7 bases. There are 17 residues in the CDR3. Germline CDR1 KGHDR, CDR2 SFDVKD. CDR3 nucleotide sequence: TGTGCCACCAGTGACTTTGGGACAGTGGGCGAAAAAGAGACCCAGTCCTTC. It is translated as CATSDFGTVGEKETQSF.

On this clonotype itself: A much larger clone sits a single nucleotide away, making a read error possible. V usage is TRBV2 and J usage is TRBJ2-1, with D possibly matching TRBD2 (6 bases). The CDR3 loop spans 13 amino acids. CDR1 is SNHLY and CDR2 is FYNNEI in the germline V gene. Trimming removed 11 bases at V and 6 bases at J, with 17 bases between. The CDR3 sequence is CACKREAANEQFF. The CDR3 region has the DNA TGTGCCTGCAAGAGGGAGGCGGCCAATGAGCAGTTCTTC.

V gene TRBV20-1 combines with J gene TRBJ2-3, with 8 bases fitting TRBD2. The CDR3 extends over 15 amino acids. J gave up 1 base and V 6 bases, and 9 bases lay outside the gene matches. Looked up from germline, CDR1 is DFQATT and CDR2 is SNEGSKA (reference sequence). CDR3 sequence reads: CSAQSPSGRTDTQYF. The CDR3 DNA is TGCAGTGCACAATCGCCTAGCGGGCGCACAGATACGCAGTATTTT.

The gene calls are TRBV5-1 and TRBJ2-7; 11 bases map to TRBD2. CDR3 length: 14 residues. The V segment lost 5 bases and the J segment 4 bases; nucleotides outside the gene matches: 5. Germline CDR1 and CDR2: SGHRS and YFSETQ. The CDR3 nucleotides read TGCGCCAGCAGTCGGGGACTAGCGGAGTACGAGCAGTACTTC. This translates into CASSRGLAEYEQYF.